This T cell receptor (beta chain) was captured by sequencing in a study of CD8+CD57+ T cells in acquired aplastic anemia. Study findings and constraints: Shared by patients and controls, roughly 28 CD8+ CDR3s were abundant in patients.

CDR3 length: 11 residues. Trimming cost V 7 bases and J 3 bases, with 6 bases left between them. The germline V gene has CDR1 LNHDA and CDR2 SQIVND (reference sequence). For sequencing, patients were chosen who had shown expansion of CD8+CD57+ cells by flow cytometry. In all patients, the disease was severe acquired aplastic anemia. Blood sampling was performed on the patients, and none of them had received therapy by then. Genomic DNA provided the template from which TCR beta VDJ and CDR3 profiles were obtained. TCRdb independently ran MiXCR on the reads; one entry per CDR3 protein. The sample includes about 180,000 distinct CDR3 sequences, about 60% of them seen just once. Concerning this clonotype itself: The antigen is unknown.

Material: sorted CD4+, CD8+, or CD8+CD57+ T cells (not recorded which) from PBMCs. The chain couples TRBV19 to TRBJ1-2; D is unresolved. The TCR originated in a human donor with aplastic anemia. The CDR3 loop is CASTADYGYTF. CDR3 DNA: TGTGCCAGTACCGCAGACTATGGCTACACCTTC.